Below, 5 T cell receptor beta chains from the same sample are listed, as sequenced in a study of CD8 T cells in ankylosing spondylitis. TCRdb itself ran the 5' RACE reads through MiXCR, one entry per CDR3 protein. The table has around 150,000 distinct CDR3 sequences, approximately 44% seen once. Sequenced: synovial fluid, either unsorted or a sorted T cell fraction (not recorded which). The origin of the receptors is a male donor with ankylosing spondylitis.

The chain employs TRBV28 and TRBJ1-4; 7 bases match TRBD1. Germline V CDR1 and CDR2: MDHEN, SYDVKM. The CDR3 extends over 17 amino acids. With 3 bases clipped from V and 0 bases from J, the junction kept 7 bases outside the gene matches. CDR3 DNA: TGTGCCAGCAGTTTTGACAGGGAACCCACAACTAATGAAAAACTGTTTTTT. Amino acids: CASSFDREPTTNEKLFF.

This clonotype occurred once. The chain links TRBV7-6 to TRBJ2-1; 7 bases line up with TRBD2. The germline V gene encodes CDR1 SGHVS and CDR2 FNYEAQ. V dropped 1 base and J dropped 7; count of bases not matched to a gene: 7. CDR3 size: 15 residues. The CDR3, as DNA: TGTGCCAGCAGCTTAGAAGCTAGCGGCTTGAATGAGCAGTTCTTC. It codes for CASSLEASGLNEQFF.

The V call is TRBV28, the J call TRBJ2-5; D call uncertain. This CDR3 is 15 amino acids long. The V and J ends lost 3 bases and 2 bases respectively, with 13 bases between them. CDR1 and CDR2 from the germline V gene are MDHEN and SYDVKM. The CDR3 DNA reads TGTGCCAGCAGTTTCCCTGGAGTAGATCAAGAGACCCAGTACTTC. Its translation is CASSFPGVDQETQYF.

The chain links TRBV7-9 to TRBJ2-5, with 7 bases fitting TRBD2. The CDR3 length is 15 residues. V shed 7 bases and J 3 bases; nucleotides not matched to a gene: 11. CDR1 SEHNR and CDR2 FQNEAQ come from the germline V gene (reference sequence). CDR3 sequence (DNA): TGTGCCAGCAACCCCCCCGGGGGGACCGAAGAGACCCAGTACTTC. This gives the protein CASNPPGGTEETQYF.

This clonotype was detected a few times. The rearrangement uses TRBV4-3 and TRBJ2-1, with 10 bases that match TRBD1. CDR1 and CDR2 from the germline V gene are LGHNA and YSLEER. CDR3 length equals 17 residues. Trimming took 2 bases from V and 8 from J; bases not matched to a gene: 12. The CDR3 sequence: CASSQLPRDRGRDEQFF. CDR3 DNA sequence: TGCGCCAGCAGCCAACTACCCCGGGACAGGGGTAGGGATGAGCAGTTCTTC.